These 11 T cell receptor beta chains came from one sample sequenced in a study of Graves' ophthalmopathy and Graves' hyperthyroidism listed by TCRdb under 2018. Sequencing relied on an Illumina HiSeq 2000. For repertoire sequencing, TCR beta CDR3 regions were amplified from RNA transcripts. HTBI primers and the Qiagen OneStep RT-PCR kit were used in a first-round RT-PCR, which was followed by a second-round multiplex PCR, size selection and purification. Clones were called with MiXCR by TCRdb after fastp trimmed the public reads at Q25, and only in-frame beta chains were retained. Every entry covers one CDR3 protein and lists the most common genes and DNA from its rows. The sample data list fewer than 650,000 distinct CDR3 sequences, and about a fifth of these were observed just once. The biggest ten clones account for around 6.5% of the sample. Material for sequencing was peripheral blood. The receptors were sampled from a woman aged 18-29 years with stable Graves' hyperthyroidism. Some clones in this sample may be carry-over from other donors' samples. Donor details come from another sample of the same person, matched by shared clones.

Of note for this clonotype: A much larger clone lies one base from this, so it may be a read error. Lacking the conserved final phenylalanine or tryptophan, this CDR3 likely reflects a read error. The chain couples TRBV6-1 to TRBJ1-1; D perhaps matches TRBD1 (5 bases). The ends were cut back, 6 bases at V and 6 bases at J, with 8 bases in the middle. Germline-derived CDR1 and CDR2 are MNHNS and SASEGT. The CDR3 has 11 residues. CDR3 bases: TGTGCCAGCAGAGGGGTATCTGAAGCTTTCGTT. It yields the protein CASRGVSEAFV.

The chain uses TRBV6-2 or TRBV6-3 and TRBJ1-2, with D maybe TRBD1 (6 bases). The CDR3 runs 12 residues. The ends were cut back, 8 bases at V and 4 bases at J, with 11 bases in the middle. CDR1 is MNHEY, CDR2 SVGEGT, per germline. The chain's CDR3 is CASYRVGYGYTF. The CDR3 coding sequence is TGTGCCAGCTACAGGGTTGGCTATGGCTACACCTTC.

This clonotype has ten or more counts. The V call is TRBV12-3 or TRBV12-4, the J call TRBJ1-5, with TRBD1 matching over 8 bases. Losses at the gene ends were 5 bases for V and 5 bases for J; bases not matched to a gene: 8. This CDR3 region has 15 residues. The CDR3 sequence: CASSPGGEWDQPQHF. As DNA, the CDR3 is TGTGCCAGCAGTCCAGGGGGCGAGTGGGATCAGCCCCAGCATTTT.

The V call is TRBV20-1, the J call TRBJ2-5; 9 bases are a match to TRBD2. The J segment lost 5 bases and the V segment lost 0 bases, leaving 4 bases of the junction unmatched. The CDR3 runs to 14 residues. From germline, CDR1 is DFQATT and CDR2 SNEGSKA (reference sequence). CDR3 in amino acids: CSARDRLAVETQYF. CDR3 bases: TGCAGTGCTAGAGATCGACTAGCGGTCGAGACCCAGTACTTC.

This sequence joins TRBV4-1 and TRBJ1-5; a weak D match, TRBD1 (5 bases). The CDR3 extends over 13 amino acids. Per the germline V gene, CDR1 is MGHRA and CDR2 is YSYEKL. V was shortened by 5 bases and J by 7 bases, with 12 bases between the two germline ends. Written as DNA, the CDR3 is TGCGCCAGCAGCTCCGGGACCTCACAGCCCCAGCATTTT. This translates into CASSSGTSQPQHF.

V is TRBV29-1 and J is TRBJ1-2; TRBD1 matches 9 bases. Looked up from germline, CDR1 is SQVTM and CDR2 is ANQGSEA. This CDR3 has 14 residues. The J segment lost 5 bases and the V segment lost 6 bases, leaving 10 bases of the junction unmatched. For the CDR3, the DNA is TGCAGCGTCGATACTCCGGGACAGGGATATGGCTACACCTTC. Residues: CSVDTPGQGYGYTF.

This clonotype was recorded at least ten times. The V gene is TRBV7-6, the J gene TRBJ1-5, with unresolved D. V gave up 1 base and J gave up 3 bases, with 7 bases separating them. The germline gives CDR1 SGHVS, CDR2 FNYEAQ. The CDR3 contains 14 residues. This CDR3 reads CASSLEENNQPQHF. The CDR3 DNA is TGTGCCAGCAGCTTAGAGGAGAACAATCAGCCCCAGCATTTT.

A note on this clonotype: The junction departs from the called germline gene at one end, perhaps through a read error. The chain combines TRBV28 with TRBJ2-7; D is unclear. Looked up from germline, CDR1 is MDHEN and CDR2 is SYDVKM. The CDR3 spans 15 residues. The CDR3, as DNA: TGTGCCAGCAGAAGACCAACGCTCTTCTCCTACGATCAGTACTTC. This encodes CASRRPTLFSYDQYF.

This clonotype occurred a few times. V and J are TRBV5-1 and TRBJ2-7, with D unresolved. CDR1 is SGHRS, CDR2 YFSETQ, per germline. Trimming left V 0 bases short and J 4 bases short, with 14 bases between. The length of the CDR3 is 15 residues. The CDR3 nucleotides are TGCGCCAGCAGCTTGGCCTTTGACACCCGATACGAGCAGTACTTC. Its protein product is CASSLAFDTRYEQYF.

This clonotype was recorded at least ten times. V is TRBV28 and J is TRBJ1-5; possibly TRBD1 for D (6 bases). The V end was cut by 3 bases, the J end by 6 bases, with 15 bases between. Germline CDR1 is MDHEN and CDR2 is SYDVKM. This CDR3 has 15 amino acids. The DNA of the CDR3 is TGTGCCAGCAGTTTGTCCGGGGGGCCGGGTCAGCCCCAGCATTTT. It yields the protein CASSLSGGPGQPQHF.

In nucleotides, the CDR3 is TGTGCCACCAGCGACCCGGGCAACCCGGTCATCGGGGAGCTGTTTTTT. Translated: CATSDPGNPVIGELFF. The rearrangement joins TRBV24-1 to TRBJ2-2; D gene uncertain. This CDR3 region has 16 residues. Trimming removed 7 bases from V and 7 bases from J, with 21 bases in between. Germline loops: CDR1 KGHDR, CDR2 SFDVKD.